The sequence of this T cell receptor (beta chain) was determined in a study of blood T cell repertoires in COVID-19. Germline CDR1 KGHSH, CDR2 LQKENI. V was pared by 6 bases and J by 0 bases, with 17 bases between. The CDR3 contains 17 residues. Method: immunoSEQ multiplex PCR; TCRdb's copy keeps in-frame clones and lacks some. The sample has 140,000 or so clones, more than 75% seen once. The V and J genes are TRBV18 and TRBJ2-2, with D tentatively TRBD1 (6 bases). The TCR originated in a woman at least 80 years old with acute or convalescent COVID-19. The sample taken for sequencing was peripheral blood. The CDR3 DNA reads TGTGCCAGCTCCCTAACTAGGACAGTCCCGAACACCGGGGAGCTGTTTTTT. This codes for CASSLTRTVPNTGELFF.